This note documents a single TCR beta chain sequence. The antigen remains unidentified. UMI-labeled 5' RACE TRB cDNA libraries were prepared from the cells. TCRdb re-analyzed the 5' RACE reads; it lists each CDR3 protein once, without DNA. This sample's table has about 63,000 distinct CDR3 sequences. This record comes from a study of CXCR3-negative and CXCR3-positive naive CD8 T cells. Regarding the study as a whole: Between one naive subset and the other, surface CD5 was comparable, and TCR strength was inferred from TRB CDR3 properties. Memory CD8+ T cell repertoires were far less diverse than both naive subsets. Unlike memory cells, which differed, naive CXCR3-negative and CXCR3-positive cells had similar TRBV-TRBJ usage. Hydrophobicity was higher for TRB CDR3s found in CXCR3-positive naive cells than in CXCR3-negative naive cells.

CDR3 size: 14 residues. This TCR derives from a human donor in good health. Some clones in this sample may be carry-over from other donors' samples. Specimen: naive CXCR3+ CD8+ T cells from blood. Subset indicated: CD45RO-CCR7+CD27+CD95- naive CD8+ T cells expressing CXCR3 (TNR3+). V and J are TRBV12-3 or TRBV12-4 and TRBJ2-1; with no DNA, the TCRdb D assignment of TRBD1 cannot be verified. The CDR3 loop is CASSLAGGYNEQFF.